This T cell receptor (beta chain) was identified in a study of T-cell reconstitution after alpha-beta-depleted transplantation in children. The ends were cut back, 8 bases at V and 0 bases at J, with 7 bases in the middle. CDR3 length equals 12 residues. CDR1 is SEHNR, CDR2 FQNEAQ, per germline (reference sequence). The TCRbeta library was prepared with unique molecular identifiers. TCRdb independently ran MiXCR on the PCR reads; one entry per CDR3 protein. The repertoire holds some 250,000 distinct CDR3 sequences, with 12% as singletons. This clonotype was seen at least ten times. The TCR sequence derives from a human donor who donated a stem cell graft to a child with acute lymphoblastic leukemia. The material sequenced was PBMCs from the stem cell graft donor, taken from the stem cell graft. The rearrangement uses TRBV7-9 and TRBJ1-1; D is ambiguous. CDR3 in DNA: TGTGCCAGCCTCCCATTGAACACTGAAGCTTTCTTT. Translating gives CASLPLNTEAFF. The whole variable domain, filled in from reference TRBV7-9 and TRBJ1-1, reads DTGVSQNPRHKITKRGQNVTFRCDPISEHNRLYWYRQTLGQGPEFLTYFQNEAQLEKSRLLSDRFSAERPKGSFSTLEIQRTEQGDSAMYLCASLPLNTEAFFGQGTRLTVV.